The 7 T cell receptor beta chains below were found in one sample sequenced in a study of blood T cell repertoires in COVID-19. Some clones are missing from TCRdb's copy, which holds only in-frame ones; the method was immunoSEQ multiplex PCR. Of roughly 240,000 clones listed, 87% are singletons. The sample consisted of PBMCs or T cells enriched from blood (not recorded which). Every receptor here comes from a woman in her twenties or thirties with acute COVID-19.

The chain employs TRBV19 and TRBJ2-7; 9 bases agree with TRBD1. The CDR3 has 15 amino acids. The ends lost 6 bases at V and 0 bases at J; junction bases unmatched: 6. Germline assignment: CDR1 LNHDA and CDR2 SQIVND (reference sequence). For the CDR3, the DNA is TGTGCCAGTAGGGACAGGGGTGAGGGCTCCTACGAGCAGTACTTC. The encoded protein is CASRDRGEGSYEQYF.

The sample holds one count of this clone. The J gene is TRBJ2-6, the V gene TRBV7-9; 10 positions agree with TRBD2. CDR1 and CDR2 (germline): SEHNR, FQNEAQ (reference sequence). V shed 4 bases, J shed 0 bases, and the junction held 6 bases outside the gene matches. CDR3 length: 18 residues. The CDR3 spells CASSSLLAGSSGANVLTF. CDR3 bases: TGTGCCAGCAGCTCCTTACTAGCGGGGAGCTCTGGGGCCAACGTCCTGACTTTC.

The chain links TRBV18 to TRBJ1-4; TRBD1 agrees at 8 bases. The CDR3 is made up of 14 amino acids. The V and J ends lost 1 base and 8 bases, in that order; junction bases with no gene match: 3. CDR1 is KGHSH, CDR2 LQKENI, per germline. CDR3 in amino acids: CASSPRSGGEKLFF. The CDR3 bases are TGTGCCAGCTCACCACGTTCAGGGGGCGAAAAACTGTTTTTT. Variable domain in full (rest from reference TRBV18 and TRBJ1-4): NAGVMQNPRHLVRRRGQEARLRCSPMKGHSHVYWYRQLPEEGLKFMVYLQKENIIDESGMPKERFSAEFPKEGPSILRIQQVVRGDSAAYFCASSPRSGGEKLFFGSGTQLSVL.

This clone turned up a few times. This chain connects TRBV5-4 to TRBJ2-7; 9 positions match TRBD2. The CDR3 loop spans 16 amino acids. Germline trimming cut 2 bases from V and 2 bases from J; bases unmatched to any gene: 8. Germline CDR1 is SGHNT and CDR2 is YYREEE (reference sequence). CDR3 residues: CASSLTAAGGTYEQYF. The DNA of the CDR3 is TGTGCCAGCAGCTTAACTGCAGCGGGGGGCACCTACGAGCAGTACTTC. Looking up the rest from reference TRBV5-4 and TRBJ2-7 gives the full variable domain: ETGVTQSPTHLIKTRGQQVTLRCSSQSGHNTVSWYQQALGQGPQFIFQYYREEENGRGNFPPRFSGLQFPNYSSELNVNALELDDSALYLCASSLTAAGGTYEQYFGPGTRLTVT.

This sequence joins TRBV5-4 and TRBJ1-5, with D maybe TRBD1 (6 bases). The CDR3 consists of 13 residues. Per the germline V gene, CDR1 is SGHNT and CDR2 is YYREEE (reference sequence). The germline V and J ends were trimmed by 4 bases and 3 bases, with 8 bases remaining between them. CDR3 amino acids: CASSPGANQPQHF. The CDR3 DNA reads TGTGCCAGCAGCCCAGGGGCCAATCAGCCCCAGCATTTT. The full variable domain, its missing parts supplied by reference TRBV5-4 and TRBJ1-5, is ETGVTQSPTHLIKTRGQQVTLRCSSQSGHNTVSWYQQALGQGPQFIFQYYREEENGRGNFPPRFSGLQFPNYSSELNVNALELDDSALYLCASSPGANQPQHFGDGTRLSIL.

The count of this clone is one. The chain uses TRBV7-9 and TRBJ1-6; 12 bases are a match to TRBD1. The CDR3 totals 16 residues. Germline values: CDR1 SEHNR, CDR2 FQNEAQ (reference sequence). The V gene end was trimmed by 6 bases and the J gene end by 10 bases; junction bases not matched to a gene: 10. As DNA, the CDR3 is TGTGCCAGCAGACCTCCGGGACAGGGGGCGGACTCACCCCTCCACTTT. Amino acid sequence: CASRPPGQGADSPLHF.

CDR3: CASSVGLARRNEQFF. The DNA for the CDR3 is TGTGCCAGCAGCGTAGGACTCGCAAGACGCAATGAGCAGTTCTTC. The rearrangement joins TRBV9 to TRBJ2-1; D remains ambiguous. CDR3 length: 15 amino acids. The ends were cut back, 0 bases at V and 6 bases at J, with 13 bases in the middle. Per germline, CDR1 SGDLS and CDR2 YYNGEE.